What follows are 32 T cell receptor beta chains derived from one specimen sequenced in a study of human T cells and chemical hapten exposure. Time point specified: healthy volunteer bleed at 2 weeks. Total RNA came from unfractionated whole blood. MiXCR, applied by TCRdb to the RACE reads, yields one record per CDR3 protein. Among around 130,000 distinct CDR3 sequences listed, about 9% were seen once. Sample: whole blood. The origin of the receptors is a male donor in good health. Some clones in this sample may be carry-over from other donors' samples.

The chain is built from TRBV5-6 and TRBJ2-7; D ambiguous. Germline lookup yields CDR1 SGHDT and CDR2 YYEEEE. V lost 0 bases and J 4 bases, leaving 14 bases between the germline ends. This CDR3 contains 15 residues. CDR3: CASSLVEGNVYEQYF. In DNA form, the CDR3 reads TGTGCCAGCAGCTTGGTCGAAGGGAACGTTTACGAGCAGTACTTC.

V is TRBV30 and J is TRBJ1-1, with a possible D match to TRBD1 (6 bases). V was shortened by 1 base and J by 7 bases, with 10 bases between the two germline ends. The germline CDR1 and CDR2 sequences are GTSNPN and SVGIG (reference sequence). The CDR3 is made up of 12 amino acids. The CDR3 is CAWSADRDEAFF. The CDR3 coding sequence is TGTGCCTGGAGTGCGGACAGAGATGAAGCTTTCTTT.

V and J are TRBV20-1 and TRBJ1-2; no reliable D call. V lost 7 bases and J 2 bases, leaving 20 bases between the germline ends. This CDR3 is 15 amino acids long. The germline V gene has CDR1 DFQATT and CDR2 SNEGSKA (reference sequence). The CDR3 coding sequence is TGCAGTGTAAGAGAGGCCCGGGAGGAGAACTATGGCTACACCTTC. Encoded protein: CSVREAREENYGYTF.

This clonotype was counted at least ten times. DNA for the CDR3: TGTGCCAGCAGCTCCGGACAGCTTGCAACTAATGAAAAACTGTTTTTT. This codes for CASSSGQLATNEKLFF. The chain is built from TRBV12-3 or TRBV12-4 and TRBJ1-4; D is possibly TRBD1 (6 bases). Between the trimmed V and J ends, which lost 6 bases and 0 bases, there was a span of 14 bases. This CDR3 region has 16 residues.

The CDR3 region has the DNA TGCAGTGCTAACACAGGGGCCAGCAATCAGCCCCAGCATTTT. Its translation is CSANTGASNQPQHF. The gene calls are TRBV20-1 and TRBJ1-5, with 7 bases identical to TRBD1. This CDR3 region has 14 residues. The junction had 4 bases not matched to a gene; V was cut back by 4 bases and J by 1 base. The germline V gene encodes CDR1 DFQATT and CDR2 SNEGSKA (reference sequence).

V and J are TRBV7-2 and TRBJ2-7; 9 bases are a match to TRBD2. The CDR3 runs to 16 residues. Trimming cost V 4 bases and J 2 bases; bases outside gene matches: 9. CDR1 is SGHTA, CDR2 FQGNSA, per germline. CDR3 sequence (DNA): TGTGCCAGCAGCTCGGGCGGCGGGGGGGCCGCCTACGAGCAGTACTTC. Its protein is CASSSGGGGAAYEQYF.

This clonotype turned up a few times. The chain recombines TRBV6-6 with TRBJ1-2, with D maybe TRBD1 (5 bases). Germline CDR1 and CDR2: MNHNY and SVGAGI (reference sequence). CDR3 length: 14 amino acids. Here the CDR3 DNA reads TGTGCTCACAGTCAGCAGAACACAGGCTATGGCTACACCTTC. Protein sequence: CAHSQQNTGYGYTF.

This clonotype was counted many times. The gene calls are TRBV5-1 and TRBJ2-3; TRBD2 matches at 11 bases. J was trimmed by 1 base and V by 4 bases; bases with no gene match: 8. The CDR3 length is 17 residues. CDR1 SGHRS and CDR2 YFSETQ come from the germline V gene. DNA of the CDR3: TGCGCCAGCAGCGACACTAGCGGGAGTAAGGGCACAGATACGCAGTATTTT. Amino acid sequence: CASSDTSGSKGTDTQYF.

This sequence joins TRBV11-2 and TRBJ2-2, with D hard to call. Trimming shortened V by 3 bases and J by 2 bases, and 4 bases separated the two germline ends. The germline V gene encodes CDR1 SGHAT and CDR2 FQNNGV. The CDR3 spans 13 residues. CDR3 DNA: TGTGCCAGCAGCTTCGAAAACACCGGGGAGCTGTTTTTT. It translates to CASSFENTGELFF.

This chain links TRBV6-4 with TRBJ2-7; D is possibly TRBD1 (6 bases). From germline, CDR1 is MRHNA and CDR2 SNTAGT. The CDR3 is made up of 15 amino acids. Trimming took off 4 bases at V and 7 bases at J, with 20 bases between the two ends. The CDR3 sequence: CASSGVTGRRQEQYF. The DNA of the CDR3 is TGTGCCAGCAGTGGGGTGACAGGTCGAAGGCAGGAGCAGTACTTC.

A few counts support this clonotype. The chain uses TRBV19 and TRBJ2-1; D is ambiguous. CDR1 LNHDA and CDR2 SQIVND come from the germline V gene (reference sequence). The V end lost 3 bases, the J end lost 3 bases, and 6 bases lay between the germline ends. The CDR3 runs to 13 residues. CDR3 in DNA: TGTGCCAGTAGTATTACCAGCTACAATGAGCAGTTCTTC. It is translated as CASSITSYNEQFF.

The chain has TRBV7-9 and TRBJ2-5, with 9 nucleotides matching TRBD1. V trimming: 3 bases; J trimming: 0 bases; junction bases outside the gene matches: 8. CDR3 size: 17 residues. Germline V gives CDR1 SEHNR, CDR2 FQNEAQ (reference sequence). This CDR3 reads CASSLNPGQGYQETQYF. CDR3 DNA sequence: TGTGCCAGCAGCTTGAATCCGGGACAGGGTTACCAAGAGACCCAGTACTTC.

This clonotype was counted at least ten times. This rearrangement joins TRBV12-3 or TRBV12-4 to TRBJ2-6; D assignment may be TRBD1 or TRBD2 (6 bases each). The CDR3 has 16 residues. The V and J ends lost 0 bases and 4 bases respectively, with 10 bases between them. The CDR3 region has the DNA TGTGCCAGCAGTTTAGCGGGGGGCGGAGGGGCCAACGTCCTGACTTTC. Protein sequence: CASSLAGGGGANVLTF.

This clonotype was counted many times. As DNA, the CDR3 is TGTGCCACCAGTGGGGGGAACAAATACAATGAGCAGTTCTTC. This sequence encodes CATSGGNKYNEQFF. The genes are TRBV24-1 and TRBJ2-1; D possibly uses TRBD1 or TRBD2 (5 bases each). The CDR3 totals 14 residues. The germline gives CDR1 KGHDR, CDR2 SFDVKD. V lost 5 bases to trimming and J lost 4 bases, with 11 bases between them.

The chain couples TRBV19 to TRBJ1-5, with TRBD1 matching 7 bases. The germline V gene has CDR1 LNHDA and CDR2 SQIVND (reference sequence). The junction had 6 bases not matched to a gene; V was cut back by 3 bases and J by 1 base. This CDR3 is built from 16 residues. The CDR3 nucleotides read TGTGCCAGTAGTATTTCGGCAGGGGGAAGCAATCAGCCCCAGCATTTT. Protein sequence: CASSISAGGSNQPQHF. The whole variable domain, remainder taken from reference TRBV19 and TRBJ1-5, is DGGITQSPKYLFRKEGQNVTLSCEQNLNHDAMYWYRQDPGQGLRLIYYSQIVNDFQKGDIAEGYSVSREKKESFPLTVTSAQKNPTAFYLCASSISAGGSNQPQHFGDGTRLSIL.

This clonotype was seen only once. This rearrangement joins TRBV9 to TRBJ2-1; no clear D. This CDR3 is 15 amino acids long. The V gene's germline CDR1 is SGDLS and CDR2 YYNGEE. Trimming removed 4 bases from V and 7 bases from J, with 18 bases in between. CDR3: CASSIAIGFGNEQFF. The CDR3, as DNA: TGTGCCAGCAGCATAGCTATAGGGTTCGGGAATGAGCAGTTCTTC.

This clonotype occurred a few times. V usage is TRBV12-5 and J usage is TRBJ1-1; the D is unclear. V lost 2 bases and J lost 3, with 13 bases in between. CDR1 and CDR2 (germline): LGHNT, FRNRAP. This CDR3 is built from 15 residues. The CDR3 loop is CASGLPRVKDTEAFF. Written as DNA, the CDR3 is TGTGCTAGTGGTTTGCCAAGGGTTAAGGACACTGAAGCTTTCTTT.

The V gene is TRBV4-3, the J gene TRBJ2-6; the match to TRBD1 covers 10 bases. The CDR3 loop spans 20 amino acids. Germline V lookup: CDR1 LGHNA, CDR2 YSLEER. The V and J ends lost 0 bases and 0 bases, in that order; junction bases with no gene match: 8. The CDR3 protein is CASSQEGGTGALSGANVLTF. CDR3 nucleotide sequence: TGCGCCAGCAGCCAAGAAGGGGGGACAGGGGCTCTCTCTGGGGCCAACGTCCTGACTTTC.

This clonotype was observed many times. V and J are TRBV11-2 and TRBJ1-1; D is perhaps TRBD1 (6 bases). The CDR3 is made up of 15 amino acids. The germline gives CDR1 SGHAT, CDR2 FQNNGV. V was pared by 3 bases and J by 3 bases, with 14 bases between. CDR3 protein: CASSLVGGRYTEAFF. The CDR3 DNA sequence: TGTGCCAGCAGCTTGGTGGGGGGCAGATACACTGAAGCTTTCTTT.

The rearrangement joins TRBV19 to TRBJ2-2; D not certain. V was shortened by 7 bases and J by 5 bases, with 5 bases between the two germline ends. The CDR3 runs to 11 residues. Germline V CDR1 and CDR2: LNHDA, SQIVND (reference sequence). CDR3 nucleotides: TGTGCCAGTACTACGACCGGGGAGCTGTTTTTT. Its protein product is CASTTTGELFF.

In this sample, this clonotype turned up a few times. The chain is built from TRBV2 and TRBJ2-5; TRBD1 agrees at 8 bases. Germline V lookup: CDR1 SNHLY, CDR2 FYNNEI. CDR3 length: 14 amino acids. Losses at the gene ends were 4 bases for V and 4 bases for J; bases not matched to a gene: 5. CDR3 sequence (DNA): TGTGCCAGCAGTGGACAGGGGACGGGAGAGACCCAGTACTTC. Its translation is CASSGQGTGETQYF.

This clonotype was counted ten times or more. The chain is built from TRBV10-3 and TRBJ2-7; tentative D call: TRBD1 (5 bases). The V gene lost 0 bases and the J gene lost 5 bases, with 11 bases spanning the gap. CDR1 ENHRY and CDR2 SYGVKD come from the germline V gene. CDR3 length equals 14 residues. The DNA of the CDR3 is TGTGCCATCAGTGAGTCGCAGGGCACCCACGAGCAGTACTTC. Translating gives CAISESQGTHEQYF.

This clonotype was counted only a few times. J is TRBJ2-1 and V is TRBV12-3 or TRBV12-4, with 13 bases that match TRBD2. There are 16 residues in the CDR3. V shed 6 bases and J 9 bases; nucleotides not matched to a gene: 11. The CDR3 loop is CASSLGLAGDMGEQFF. CDR3 coding DNA: TGTGCCAGCAGCCTCGGACTAGCGGGAGATATGGGTGAGCAGTTCTTC.

This clonotype appeared a few times. The rearrangement uses TRBV6-5 and TRBJ2-3, with D maybe TRBD2 (5 bases). The CDR3 contains 13 residues. Germline lookup yields CDR1 MNHEY and CDR2 SVGAGI. The ends were cut back, 0 bases at V and 10 bases at J, with 11 bases in the middle. The CDR3 DNA is TGTGCCAGCAGTTACTCGAGGGCCGGGGCGCAGTATTTT. This sequence encodes CASSYSRAGAQYF.

This clonotype was seen more than once but under ten times. V usage is TRBV20-1 and J usage is TRBJ2-3; 8 positions match TRBD2. Trimming took 5 bases from V and 2 from J; bases not matched to a gene: 3. Per germline, CDR1 DFQATT and CDR2 SNEGSKA (reference sequence). The length of the CDR3 is 13 residues. CDR3 sequence reads: CSAPGGPTDTQYF. CDR3 DNA: TGCAGTGCTCCGGGGGGGCCCACAGATACGCAGTATTTT.

This clonotype was counted ten times or more. The chain has TRBV18 and TRBJ1-1, with D maybe TRBD1 (5 bases). V was trimmed by 4 bases and J by 5 bases, leaving 14 bases between them. CDR3 length: 14 amino acids. The germline V gene encodes CDR1 KGHSH and CDR2 LQKENI. This chain's CDR3 is CASSLKQVVTEAFF. The CDR3 DNA reads as TGTGCCAGCTCACTCAAACAGGTAGTAACTGAAGCTTTCTTT.

This clonotype has only a few counts. The chain couples TRBV19 to TRBJ2-1; D tentatively reads TRBD1 or TRBD2 (6 bases each). The V end lost 1 base, the J end lost 7 bases, and 17 bases lay between the germline ends. CDR3 size: 16 residues. The germline V gene has CDR1 LNHDA and CDR2 SQIVND (reference sequence). CDR3 sequence (DNA): TGTGCCAGTAGTATAGGAGGATGGGGGGCGCAGAATGAGCAGTTCTTC. The encoded protein is CASSIGGWGAQNEQFF.

Only one count was recorded for this clonotype. The CDR3 DNA is TGCGCCAGCAGCCCGACGGGGACCTACGAGCAGTACTTC. Encoded protein: CASSPTGTYEQYF. V is TRBV10-2 and J is TRBJ2-7; tentative D call: TRBD2 (5 bases). Germline V gives CDR1 WSHSY, CDR2 SAAADI. The CDR3 has 13 amino acids. V was cut by 6 bases and J by 2 bases, with 11 bases left in between.

The table lists this clonotype with many counts. J is TRBJ2-1 and V is TRBV7-6; 7 bases agree with TRBD1. This CDR3 comprises 15 residues. V gave up 5 bases and J gave up 7 bases; unmatched junction bases: 11. Germline V gives CDR1 SGHVS, CDR2 FNYEAQ. CDR3 sequence: CASSPTQGVRNEQFF. The CDR3 DNA sequence: TGTGCCAGCAGCCCCACTCAGGGGGTCAGGAATGAGCAGTTCTTC.

This clonotype appeared a few times. The chain has TRBV6-6 and TRBJ1-1, with D unresolved. Trimming took off 6 bases at V and 6 bases at J, with 11 bases between the two ends. The CDR3 covers 12 residues. Germline CDR1 reads MNHNY; CDR2 reads SVGAGI (reference sequence). The CDR3 nucleotides are TGTGCCAGCAGCCCCCAGGTCCCTGAAGCTTTCTTT. Translation gives CASSPQVPEAFF.

This clonotype was picked up a small number of times. The chain combines TRBV5-1 with TRBJ1-1; D gene unclear. The CDR3 is made up of 14 amino acids. V lost 0 bases and J lost 1, with 7 bases in between. CDR1 is SGHRS and CDR2 is YFSETQ in the germline V gene. The CDR3 region is CASSLAPGNTEAFF. The CDR3 DNA sequence: TGCGCCAGCAGCTTGGCCCCGGGGAACACTGAAGCTTTCTTT.

J is TRBJ2-2 and V is TRBV11-3; D may be TRBD1 (5 bases). The germline gives CDR1 SGHNT, CDR2 YENEEA. The CDR3 spans 17 residues. V was clipped by 3 bases and J by 2 bases, with 16 bases between them. The CDR3 here is CASSLAPSGANTGELFF. CDR3 nucleotides: TGTGCCAGCAGCTTGGCTCCAAGTGGGGCTAACACCGGGGAGCTGTTTTTT.